The T cell receptor beta chain described here comes from a study of blood T cell repertoires in COVID-19. The wider study: Sample material is recorded as cDNA or gDNA derived from T cells, B-cell-depleted T cells, or PBMCs.

Sequencing was performed with immunoSEQ multiplex PCR; in TCRdb, only in-frame clones are kept and a portion is missing. Seen here are 50,000 to 85,000 clones, roughly 77% observed once, and the top ten hold roughly a tenth. This CDR3 spans 16 amino acids. The V gene's germline CDR1 is MGHRA and CDR2 YSYEKL. V gave up 1 base and J gave up 4 bases; unmatched junction bases: 10. This clone appeared a few times. This clonotype was sampled from a human donor in a cohort sampled during active COVID-19. This chain uses TRBV4-1 with TRBJ2-7, with TRBD1 matching 7 bases. The sequencing input was peripheral blood. The CDR3 here is CASSQATGEGAYEQYF. The CDR3 nucleotides are TGCGCCAGCAGCCAAGCGACAGGCGAGGGGGCTTACGAGCAGTACTTC.